One sample yielded the 24 T cell receptor beta chains listed below, sequenced in a study of response to subunit inactivated influenza vaccine (dated by TCRdb to the late 2010s). The method behind the library was RT-PCR. The sequencer listed for this sample is Illumina HiSeq 2500. TCRdb took the public reads, trimmed them with fastp at Q25, ran MiXCR for clone calling and kept in-frame beta chains. CDR3 protein duplicates are merged, each entry listing the most common genes and DNA. In all, the sample holds around 580,000 distinct CDR3 sequences, and 12% to 15% of those were seen once. More than 9.5% of the sample is taken by the ten largest. Here the sequenced sample was PBMCs from blood, taken less than 13 days after vaccination. The receptors were sampled from a man aged 50-59 years who received an inactivated influenza vaccine. Donor details come from another sample of the same person, matched by shared clones.

This clonotype was recorded at least ten times. The V call is TRBV7-8, the J call TRBJ2-1; 8 bases map to TRBD2. V lost 4 bases to trimming and J lost 4 bases; unmatched junction nucleotides: 6. Germline V gives CDR1 SGHVS, CDR2 FQNEAQ. The CDR3 has 15 residues. CDR3 DNA sequence: TGTGCCAGCAGCTACGGGGGGGGGATGTACAATGAGCAGTTCTTC. It encodes CASSYGGGMYNEQFF.

J is TRBJ2-7 and V is TRBV29-1, with a tentative D call TRBD2 (5 bases). With 7 bases removed from V and 0 bases from J, the gap between germline ends came to 10 bases. The CDR3 contains 12 residues. The germline gives CDR1 SQVTM, CDR2 ANQGSEA. The CDR3 protein is CSGSDSSYEQYF. In DNA form, the CDR3 reads TGCAGCGGTTCGGACTCCTCCTACGAGCAGTACTTC.

This clonotype was picked up a small number of times. The rearrangement joins TRBV6-5 to TRBJ2-7; D assignment may be TRBD1 or TRBD2 (5 bases each). The CDR3 runs to 16 residues. V shed 2 bases and J shed 5 bases, with 19 bases lying between them. The V gene's germline CDR1 is MNHEY and CDR2 SVGAGI. This chain's CDR3 is CASSYAVGGRDDEQYF. CDR3 bases: TGTGCCAGCAGTTACGCCGTTGGTGGACGGGACGACGAGCAGTACTTC.

Points on this clonotype: Being one base from a much bigger clone, this may be a read error. This sequence joins TRBV4-1 and TRBJ2-2; tentatively, D is TRBD1 (6 bases). V was pared by 1 base and J by 0 bases, with 6 bases between. The CDR3 covers 15 residues. Germline V gene data show CDR1 as MGHRA and CDR2 as YSYEKL. The CDR3 DNA sequence: TGCGCCAGCAGCCAAGGACAGGCGAACACCGGGGAGCTGTTTTTT. Encoded protein: CASSQGQANTGELFF.

The V gene is TRBV12-3 or TRBV12-4, the J gene TRBJ2-7, with D uncertain. The CDR3 has 16 amino acids. Trimming cost V 6 bases and J 0 bases, with 18 bases left between them. The CDR3 protein is CASRYCPILVSYEQYF. As DNA, the CDR3 is TGTGCCAGCAGGTATTGCCCGATTCTGGTCTCCTACGAGCAGTACTTC.

This clonotype was counted ten times or more. The rearrangement joins TRBV6-2 or TRBV6-3 to TRBJ2-1, with 9 nucleotides matching TRBD2. The trim removed 4 bases at V and 0 bases at J, leaving 13 bases unmatched. The CDR3 is made up of 19 amino acids. Per the germline V gene, CDR1 is MNHEY and CDR2 is SVGEGT. The CDR3 sequence is CASSFRTSAIMSSYNEQFF. As DNA, the CDR3 is TGTGCCAGCAGTTTCCGGACTAGCGCAATCATGTCCTCCTACAATGAGCAGTTCTTC.

This clonotype has more than one count but fewer than ten. This rearrangement joins TRBV12-3 or TRBV12-4 to TRBJ2-7; no definite D call. The germline V and J ends were trimmed by 0 bases and 3 bases, with 9 bases remaining between them. The CDR3 extends over 14 amino acids. Here the CDR3 DNA reads TGTGCCAGCAGTTTAGCAGGCCCCAACTACGAGCAGTACTTC. Translated: CASSLAGPNYEQYF.

This clonotype was counted only a few times. The chain joins TRBV20-1 to TRBJ2-1, with 12 nucleotides matching TRBD2. The junction had 7 bases not matched to a gene; V was cut back by 2 bases and J by 8 bases. Germline CDR1 and CDR2: DFQATT and SNEGSKA (reference sequence). CDR3 size: 15 residues. Written as DNA, the CDR3 is TGCAGTGCTAGAATACTAGCGGGAGGTACGGATGAGCAGTTCTTC. Residues: CSARILAGGTDEQFF.

In this sample, this clonotype turned up a few times. CDR3 sequence: CASNPLTDSLNEQFF. DNA for the CDR3: TGTGCCAGCAATCCACTTACCGACAGCCTCAATGAGCAGTTCTTC. The V gene is TRBV28, the J gene TRBJ2-1, with D tentatively TRBD1 (5 bases). Trimming cost V 7 bases and J 6 bases, with 19 bases left between them. The CDR3 runs 15 residues. Germline lookup yields CDR1 MDHEN and CDR2 SYDVKM. The variable domain in full, completed from reference TRBV28 and TRBJ2-1, reads DVKVTQSSRYLVKRTGEKVFLECVQDMDHENMFWYRQDPGLGLRLIYFSYDVKMKEKGDIPEGYSVSREKKERFSLILESASTNQTSMYLCASNPLTDSLNEQFFGPGTRLTVL.

In its sample, this clonotype was seen a few times. V usage is TRBV24-1 and J usage is TRBJ2-7; tentatively, D is TRBD1 or TRBD2 (5 bases each). V was clipped by 7 bases and J by 9 bases, with 15 bases between them. The CDR3 has 12 amino acids. Per the germline V gene, CDR1 is KGHDR and CDR2 is SFDVKD. Here the CDR3 reads CATSGTEGGQYF. The CDR3 DNA is TGTGCCACCAGCGGGACGGAAGGCGGGCAGTACTTC.

The chain uses TRBV7-9 and TRBJ2-7; TRBD2 matches 8 bases. This CDR3 contains 13 residues. The J segment lost 2 bases and the V segment lost 9 bases, leaving 6 bases of the junction unmatched. CDR1 and CDR2 (germline): SEHNR, FQNEAQ (reference sequence). CDR3 DNA sequence: TGTGCCAGTACTAGCGGTTCTACCTACGAGCAGTACTTC. It codes for CASTSGSTYEQYF.

Ten or more counts support this clonotype. CDR3 in amino acids: CAISRTGQQETQYF. As DNA, the CDR3 is TGTGCCATCAGCAGAACCGGACAGCAAGAGACCCAGTACTTC. The V call is TRBV10-3, the J call TRBJ2-5, with D perhaps TRBD1 (6 bases). The V gene's germline CDR1 is ENHRY and CDR2 SYGVKD. Trimming removed 6 bases from V and 2 bases from J, with 13 bases in between. This CDR3 spans 14 amino acids.

Notes on this clonotype: A read error may produce the germline difference seen at one junction end. This chain uses TRBV4-1 with TRBJ2-3, with TRBD1 matching over 7 bases. Germline V lookup: CDR1 MGHRA, CDR2 YSYEKL. This CDR3 has 15 residues. The CDR3 coding sequence is TGCGCAAGCAGATACGGGACAGTGGGCACAGATACGCAGTATTTT. Translation: CASRYGTVGTDTQYF.

There are a few counts of this clonotype. The V gene is TRBV25-1, the J gene TRBJ1-4; 7 bases agree with TRBD1. Germline CDR1 reads MGHDK; CDR2 reads SYGVNS. This CDR3 has 16 residues. Trimming removed 3 bases from V and 8 bases from J; junction bases left unmatched: 12. CDR3 loop: CASSEGGGGAREKLFF. CDR3 DNA: TGTGCCAGCAGTGAGGGTGGAGGGGGCGCGAGGGAAAAACTGTTTTTT. Using reference TRBV25-1 and TRBJ1-4 for the parts outside the CDR3, the full variable domain is EADIYQTPRYLVIGTGKKITLECSQTMGHDKMYWYQQDPGMELHLIHYSYGVNSTEKGDLSSESTVSRIRTEHFPLTLESARPSHTSQYLCASSEGGGGAREKLFFGSGTQLSVL.

The CDR3 is CASSQGGGGANSPLHF. CDR3 nucleotide sequence: TGTGCCAGCAGCCAAGGAGGGGGAGGGGCAAATTCACCCCTCCACTTT. This rearrangement joins TRBV3-1 to TRBJ1-6, with D perhaps matching TRBD1 (6 bases). Germline CDR1 is LGHDT and CDR2 is YNNKEL (reference sequence). V lost 1 base, J lost 7 bases, and 14 bases lay in between. CDR3 size: 16 residues. Full variable domain (remainder filled in from reference TRBV3-1 and TRBJ1-6): DTAVSQTPKYLVTQMGNDKSIKCEQNLGHDTMYWYKQDSKKFLKIMFSYNNKELIINETVPNRFSPKSPDKAHLNLHINSLELGDSAVYFCASSQGGGGANSPLHFGNGTRLTVT.

The rearrangement joins TRBV9 to TRBJ1-1; no clear D. V was pared by 3 bases and J by 5 bases, with 14 bases between. The CDR3 extends over 14 amino acids. Germline CDR1 SGDLS, CDR2 YYNGEE. The CDR3 protein is CASSAVPYGTEAFF. In DNA, the CDR3 is TGTGCCAGCAGCGCGGTTCCCTACGGAACTGAAGCTTTCTTT. Complete variable domain (other parts from reference TRBV9 and TRBJ1-1): DSGVTQTPKHLITATGQRVTLRCSPRSGDLSVYWYQQSLDQGLQFLIQYYNGEERAKGNILERFSAQQFPDLHSELNLSSLELGDSALYFCASSAVPYGTEAFFGQGTRLTVV.

This sequence joins TRBV20-1 and TRBJ2-7; 7 positions agree with TRBD1. In germline, CDR1 is DFQATT, CDR2 SNEGSKA (reference sequence). The CDR3 extends over 15 amino acids. The V and J ends lost 3 bases and 2 bases, in that order; junction bases with no gene match: 10. This chain's CDR3 is CSASPSDRFTYEQYF. The CDR3 DNA reads as TGCAGTGCTAGTCCCTCGGACAGGTTTACCTACGAGCAGTACTTC.

This clonotype was seen a handful of times. The chain links TRBV7-6 to TRBJ1-1, with 7 bases identical to TRBD1. CDR1 is SGHVS, CDR2 FNYEAQ, per germline. Trimming cost V 2 bases and J 5 bases; bases outside gene matches: 5. The CDR3 is 14 residues long. CDR3 sequence (DNA): TGTGCCAGCAGCTTATACGCCAGGGGGACTGAAGCTTTCTTT. It encodes CASSLYARGTEAFF.

The chain employs TRBV11-1 and TRBJ1-1; weak D call: TRBD1 (5 bases). Germline values: CDR1 SGHAT, CDR2 FQDESV (reference sequence). The CDR3 spans 17 residues. V lost 3 bases and J 0 bases, leaving 17 bases between the germline ends. DNA for the CDR3: TGTGCCAGCAGCTTTCGCAGGGCGGGGATAATGAACACTGAAGCTTTCTTT. Translated: CASSFRRAGIMNTEAFF.

This clonotype was recorded a few times. As DNA, the CDR3 is TGTGCCAGCAGTTTTCTAGACTCTGCCGAGCAGTACTTC. It codes for CASSFLDSAEQYF. The chain joins TRBV28 to TRBJ2-7, with D unresolved. The CDR3 contains 13 residues. Germline CDR1 reads MDHEN; CDR2 reads SYDVKM. Trimming took off 3 bases at V and 6 bases at J, with 12 bases between the two ends. The whole variable domain, filled in from reference TRBV28 and TRBJ2-7, reads DVKVTQSSRYLVKRTGEKVFLECVQDMDHENMFWYRQDPGLGLRLIYFSYDVKMKEKGDIPEGYSVSREKKERFSLILESASTNQTSMYLCASSFLDSAEQYFGPGTRLTVT.

This clonotype has just a few counts. The chain couples TRBV5-6 to TRBJ1-5; D is uncertain. The V end lost 4 bases, the J end lost 0 bases, and 8 bases lay between the germline ends. The CDR3 contains 14 residues. Germline V lookup: CDR1 SGHDT, CDR2 YYEEEE. The CDR3 DNA follows: TGTGCCAGCAGCCGGATTTATAGCAATCAGCCCCAGCATTTT. It encodes CASSRIYSNQPQHF.

The chain has TRBV29-1 and TRBJ2-2; 9 nucleotides agree with TRBD2. The germline V gene has CDR1 SQVTM and CDR2 ANQGSEA. With V trimmed by 6 bases and J by 6 bases, 8 bases remained unmatched. This CDR3 spans 14 amino acids. This CDR3 reads CSVRAGGRAGELFF. Written as DNA, the CDR3 is TGCAGCGTCCGGGCGGGAGGGAGGGCCGGGGAGCTGTTTTTT.

The rearrangement uses TRBV6-1 and TRBJ1-1; the D is unclear. V was trimmed by 7 bases and J by 1 base, leaving 13 bases between them. The CDR3 covers 14 residues. CDR1 is MNHNS and CDR2 is SASEGT in the germline V gene. The CDR3 loop is CASKVPLGNTEAFF. In nucleotides, the CDR3 is TGTGCCAGCAAAGTCCCCCTAGGGAACACTGAAGCTTTCTTT.

There are many counts of this clonotype. The chain joins TRBV4-3 to TRBJ2-3, with D hard to call. This CDR3 comprises 14 residues. Germline loops: CDR1 LGHNA, CDR2 YSLEER. With 0 bases removed from V and 0 bases from J, the gap between germline ends came to 4 bases. The CDR3 DNA follows: TGCGCCAGCAGCCAAGAGGGCAGCACAGATACGCAGTATTTT. This translates into CASSQEGSTDTQYF.